The T cell receptor (beta chain) under discussion was sequenced for a study of blood T cell repertoires in COVID-19. Across the whole study: There were acute and convalescent COVID-19 samples, and they came from the United States, Italy and Spain. The analysed material was cDNA or gDNA that came from T cells, B-cell-depleted T cells, or PBMCs.

Trimming took 4 bases from V and 4 from J, leaving 14 bases between them. This CDR3 has 14 residues. Germline V gene sequence: CDR1 SGHNT, CDR2 YYREEE (reference sequence). Authors' data handling: How many nucleated cells were present was estimated from reference gene primer amplification. TCRdb's table, derived via immunoSEQ multiplex PCR, lists solely in-frame clones and lacks some. The V and J calls and clone size are taken from that table; D and trimming were inferred from the DNA. The sample includes about 74,000 clones, 80% to 90% of them seen just once. Sequences were obtained from peripheral blood. The chain carries TRBV5-4 and TRBJ1-1; D unclear. The sequence was obtained from a woman of 80 years or more with active or convalescent COVID-19. The CDR3, as DNA: TGTGCCAGCAGCCCGAGGGAGGGCCTCACTGAAGCTTTCTTT. This codes for CASSPREGLTEAFF.